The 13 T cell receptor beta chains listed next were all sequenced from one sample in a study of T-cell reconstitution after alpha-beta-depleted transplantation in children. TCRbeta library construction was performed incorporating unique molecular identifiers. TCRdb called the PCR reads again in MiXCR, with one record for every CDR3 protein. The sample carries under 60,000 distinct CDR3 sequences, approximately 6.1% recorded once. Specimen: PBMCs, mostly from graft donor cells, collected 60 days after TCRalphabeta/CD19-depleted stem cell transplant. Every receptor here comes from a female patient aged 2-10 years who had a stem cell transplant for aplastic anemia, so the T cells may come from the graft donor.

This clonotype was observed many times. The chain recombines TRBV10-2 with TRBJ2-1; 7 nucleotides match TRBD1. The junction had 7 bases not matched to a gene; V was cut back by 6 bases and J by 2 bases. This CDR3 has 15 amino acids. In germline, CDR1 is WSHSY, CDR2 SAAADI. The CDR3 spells CASRTFQGAYNEQFF. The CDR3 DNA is TGCGCCAGCAGAACCTTTCAGGGGGCCTACAATGAGCAGTTCTTC.

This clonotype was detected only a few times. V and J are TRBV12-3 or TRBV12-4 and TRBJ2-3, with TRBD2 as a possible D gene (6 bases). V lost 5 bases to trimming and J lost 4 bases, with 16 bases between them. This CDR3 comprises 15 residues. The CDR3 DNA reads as TGTGCCAGCAGTCCATCCGGGACTTCCCCAGATACGCAGTATTTT. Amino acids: CASSPSGTSPDTQYF.

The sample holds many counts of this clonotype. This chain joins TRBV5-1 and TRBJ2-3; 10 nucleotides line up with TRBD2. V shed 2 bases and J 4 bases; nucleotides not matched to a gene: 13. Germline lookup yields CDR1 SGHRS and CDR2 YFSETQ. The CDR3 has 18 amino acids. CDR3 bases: TGCGCCAGCAGCTTCTCACCGACAAGCGGGAGGGCCTCAGATACGCAGTATTTT. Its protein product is CASSFSPTSGRASDTQYF.

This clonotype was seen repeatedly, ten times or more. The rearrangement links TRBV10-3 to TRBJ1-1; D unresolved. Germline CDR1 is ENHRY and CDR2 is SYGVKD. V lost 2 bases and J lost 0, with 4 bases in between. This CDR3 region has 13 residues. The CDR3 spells CAISETVNTEAFF. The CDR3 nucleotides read TGTGCCATCAGTGAGACAGTGAACACTGAAGCTTTCTTT.

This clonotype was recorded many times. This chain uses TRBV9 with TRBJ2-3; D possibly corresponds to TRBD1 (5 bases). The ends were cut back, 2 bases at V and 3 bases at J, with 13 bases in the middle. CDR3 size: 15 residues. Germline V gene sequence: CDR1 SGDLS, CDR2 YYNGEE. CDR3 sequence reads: CASSVSQGVTDTQYF. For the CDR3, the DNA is TGTGCCAGCAGCGTTAGTCAGGGTGTAACAGATACGCAGTATTTT.

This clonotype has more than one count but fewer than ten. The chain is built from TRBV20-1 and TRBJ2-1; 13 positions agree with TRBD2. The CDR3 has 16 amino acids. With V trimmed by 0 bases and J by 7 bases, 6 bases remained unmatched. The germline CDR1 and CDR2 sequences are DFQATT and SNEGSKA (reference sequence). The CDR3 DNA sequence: TGCAGTGCTAGAGATACTAGCGGGGGGGCGGGAAATGAGCAGTTCTTC. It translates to CSARDTSGGAGNEQFF.

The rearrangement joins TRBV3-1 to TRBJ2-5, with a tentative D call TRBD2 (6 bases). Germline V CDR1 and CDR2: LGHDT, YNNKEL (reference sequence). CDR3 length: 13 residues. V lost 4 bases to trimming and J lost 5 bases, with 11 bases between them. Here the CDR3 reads CASSPGGKETQYF. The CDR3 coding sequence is TGTGCCAGCAGCCCTGGCGGGAAGGAGACCCAGTACTTC.

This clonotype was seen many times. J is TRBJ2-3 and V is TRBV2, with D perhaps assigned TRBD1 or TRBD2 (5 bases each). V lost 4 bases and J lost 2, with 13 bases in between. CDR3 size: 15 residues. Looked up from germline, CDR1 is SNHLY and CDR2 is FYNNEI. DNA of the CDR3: TGTGCCAGCAGTGTTGCTCTGGGGACCACAGATACGCAGTATTTT. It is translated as CASSVALGTTDTQYF. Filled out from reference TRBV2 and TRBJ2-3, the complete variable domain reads EPEVTQTPSHQVTQMGQEVILRCVPISNHLYFYWYRQILGQKVEFLVSFYNNEISEKSEIFDDQFSVERPDGSNFTLKIRSTKLEDSAMYFCASSVALGTTDTQYFGPGTRLTVL.

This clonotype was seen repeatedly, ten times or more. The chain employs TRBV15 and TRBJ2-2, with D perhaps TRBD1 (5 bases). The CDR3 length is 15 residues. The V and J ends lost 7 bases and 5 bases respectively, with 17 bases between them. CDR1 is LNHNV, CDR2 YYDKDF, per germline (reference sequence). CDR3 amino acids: CATTLRRAGTGELFF. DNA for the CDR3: TGTGCCACCACGTTGCGACGGGCAGGGACCGGGGAGCTGTTTTTT. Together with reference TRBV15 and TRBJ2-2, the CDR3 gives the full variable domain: DAMVIQNPRYQVTQFGKPVTLSCSQTLNHNVMYWYQQKSSQAPKLLFHYYDKDFNNEADTPDNFQSRRPNTSFCFLDIRSPGLGDTAMYLCATTLRRAGTGELFFGEGSRLTVL.

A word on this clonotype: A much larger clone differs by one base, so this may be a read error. The CDR3 loop is CASSSGGGDRATYEQYV. The CDR3, as DNA: TGTGCCAGCAGTTCAGGCGGAGGGGACAGGGCTACCTACGAGCAGTACGTC. The chain couples TRBV27 to TRBJ2-7, with 9 positions matching TRBD1. The CDR3 extends over 17 amino acids. Germline V gives CDR1 MNHEY, CDR2 SMNVEV (reference sequence). V was clipped by 4 bases and J by 2 bases; unmatched bases: 12.

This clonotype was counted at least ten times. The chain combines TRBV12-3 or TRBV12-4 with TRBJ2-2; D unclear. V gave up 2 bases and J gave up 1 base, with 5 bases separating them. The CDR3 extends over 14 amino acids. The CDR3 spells CASSLSQNTGELFF. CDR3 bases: TGTGCCAGCAGTTTATCACAGAACACCGGGGAGCTGTTTTTT.

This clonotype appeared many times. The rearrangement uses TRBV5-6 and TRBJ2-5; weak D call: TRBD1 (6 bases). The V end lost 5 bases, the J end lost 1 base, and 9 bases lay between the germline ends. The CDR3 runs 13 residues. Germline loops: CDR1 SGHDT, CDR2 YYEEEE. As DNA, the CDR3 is TGTGCCAGCAGTCGACAGGCCCAAGAGACCCAGTACTTC. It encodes CASSRQAQETQYF.

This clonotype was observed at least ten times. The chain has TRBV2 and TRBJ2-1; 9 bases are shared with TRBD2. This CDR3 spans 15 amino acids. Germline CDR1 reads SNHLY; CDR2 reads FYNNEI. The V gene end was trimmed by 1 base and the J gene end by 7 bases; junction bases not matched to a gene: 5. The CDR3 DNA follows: TGTGCCAGCAGTGAAGGTAGCGGGGGCACAAATGAGCAGTTCTTC. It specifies CASSEGSGGTNEQFF.